The 26 T cell receptor beta chains below come from one sample, sequenced in a study of cytomegalovirus exposure and HLA in healthy donors. The PCR contained 60 Vbeta and 13 Jbeta primers. Sequencing was performed with immunoSEQ multiplex PCR; in TCRdb, only in-frame clones are kept and a portion is missing. The table lists about 120,000 clones, about 79% of them singletons. The sequencing sample was made of PBMCs. The receptor source for this set is a man under 40 in good health and CMV-seropositive.

The rearrangement joins TRBV19 to TRBJ1-2; 8 bases are a match to TRBD1. The trim removed 3 bases at V and 8 bases at J, leaving 2 bases unmatched. Germline-derived CDR1 and CDR2 are LNHDA and SQIVND (reference sequence). CDR3 length: 12 amino acids. CDR3 DNA sequence: TGTGCCAGTAGTATGACAGGGGCCGGCTACACCTTC. It specifies CASSMTGAGYTF.

The rearrangement uses TRBV5-4 and TRBJ2-5; TRBD2 aligns across 10 bases. There are 16 residues in the CDR3. In germline, CDR1 is SGHNT, CDR2 YYREEE (reference sequence). The V and J ends lost 2 bases and 4 bases, in that order; junction bases with no gene match: 8. The DNA for the CDR3 is TGTGCCAGCAGCTTTAGCAGCGGGGGGGCGGGAGAGACCCAGTACTTC. It yields the protein CASSFSSGGAGETQYF.

The V and J genes are TRBV7-6 and TRBJ1-2; TRBD1 might be the D (5 bases). Germline CDR1 SGHVS, CDR2 FNYEAQ. V was clipped by 0 bases and J by 8 bases, with 10 bases between them. The CDR3 consists of 13 residues. The CDR3 loop is CASSLAEGFGYTF. The DNA of the CDR3 is TGTGCCAGCAGCTTAGCGGAGGGGTTCGGCTACACCTTC. The full variable domain, with the rest looked up from reference TRBV7-6 and TRBJ1-2, is GAGVSQSPRYKVTKRGQDVALRCDPISGHVSLYWYRQALGQGPEFLTYFNYEAQQDKSGLPNDRFSAERPEGSISTLTIQRTEQRDSAMYRCASSLAEGFGYTFGSGTRLTVV.

The rearrangement links TRBV5-6 to TRBJ2-3, with D possibly being TRBD1 (6 bases). The CDR3 loop spans 14 amino acids. Germline V gene lookup returns CDR1 SGHDT and CDR2 YYEEEE. V was cut by 4 bases and J by 0 bases, with 9 bases left in between. DNA of the CDR3: TGTGCCAGCAGCCGGGGACACAGCACAGATACGCAGTATTTT. It translates to CASSRGHSTDTQYF.

The gene calls are TRBV5-6 and TRBJ2-6; D unclear. Germline values: CDR1 SGHDT, CDR2 YYEEEE. Trimming left V 6 bases short and J 0 bases short, with 10 bases between. This CDR3 contains 15 residues. The CDR3: CASILQNSGANVLTF. The CDR3 DNA reads TGTGCCAGCATTCTACAGAACTCTGGGGCCAACGTCCTGACTTTC.

The rearrangement uses TRBV6-6 and TRBJ2-1; 9 positions agree with TRBD1. With V trimmed by 5 bases and J by 8 bases, 10 bases remained unmatched. Germline assignment: CDR1 MNHNY and CDR2 SVGAGI (reference sequence). There are 15 residues in the CDR3. CDR3 DNA sequence: TGTGCCAGCAGTGACCCGGGACAGGGTTCGCATGAGCAGTTCTTC. Its translation: CASSDPGQGSHEQFF.

The rearrangement joins TRBV19 to TRBJ1-5; possibly TRBD1 for D (6 bases). The CDR3 has 15 amino acids. Germline V gene data show CDR1 as LNHDA and CDR2 as SQIVND (reference sequence). Trimming removed 6 bases from V and 3 bases from J, with 15 bases in between. The CDR3 bases are TGTGCCAGTAGGGATGACAGGTCCTACAATCAGCCCCAGCATTTT. Amino acids: CASRDDRSYNQPQHF. The entire variable domain, with the rest obtained from reference TRBV19 and TRBJ1-5, is as follows: DGGITQSPKYLFRKEGQNVTLSCEQNLNHDAMYWYRQDPGQGLRLIYYSQIVNDFQKGDIAEGYSVSREKKESFPLTVTSAQKNPTAFYLCASRDDRSYNQPQHFGDGTRLSIL.

A remark on this clone: This sample includes further DNA sequences coding for the same CDR3. V gene TRBV9 combines with J gene TRBJ2-1; TRBD2 matches 11 bases. The CDR3 consists of 17 residues. Germline V gene data show CDR1 as SGDLS and CDR2 as YYNGEE. After removal of 3 bases from V and 2 bases from J, the junction contained 7 bases not matched to a gene. The CDR3 reads CASSANLAGGPYNEQFF. As DNA, the CDR3 is TGTGCCAGCAGCGCTAATCTAGCGGGGGGCCCCTACAATGAGCAGTTCTTC.

The genes are TRBV6-6 and TRBJ1-1; D not certain. Germline V CDR1 and CDR2: MNHNY, SVGAGI (reference sequence). The CDR3 runs 14 residues. The V gene lost 4 bases and the J gene lost 3 bases, with 12 bases spanning the gap. Written as DNA, the CDR3 is TGTGCCAGCAGTTTTAGCTCCGCGGACACTGAAGCTTTCTTT. Amino acid sequence: CASSFSSADTEAFF.

CDR3 nucleotides: TGTGCCAGCAGCTTAACCGACAGTAGGATAGAGAATGAAAAACTGTTTTTT. It specifies CASSLTDSRIENEKLFF. This sequence joins TRBV7-9 and TRBJ1-4; D perhaps matches TRBD1 (5 bases). CDR3 length: 17 residues. The ends were cut back, 2 bases at V and 5 bases at J, with 18 bases in the middle. Germline assignment: CDR1 SEHNR and CDR2 FQNEAQ (reference sequence).

V and J are TRBV5-1 and TRBJ2-7, with 11 bases lining up with TRBD2. The trim removed 5 bases at V and 3 bases at J, leaving 7 bases unmatched. The germline V gene has CDR1 SGHRS and CDR2 YFSETQ. The CDR3 is made up of 15 amino acids. CDR3 in DNA: TGCGCCAGCAGACGGCTTCTAGCGGGAGGCTACGAGCAGTACTTC. Its translation is CASRRLLAGGYEQYF.

In its sample, this clone was seen a few times. The chain combines TRBV27 with TRBJ2-4, with 7 positions matching TRBD1. Germline V CDR1 and CDR2: MNHEY, SMNVEV (reference sequence). This CDR3 region has 15 residues. V shed 4 bases and J 2 bases; nucleotides not matched to a gene: 5. The CDR3 loop is CASSSQGKTKNIQYF. Written as DNA, the CDR3 is TGTGCCAGCAGTTCACAGGGGAAAACCAAAAACATTCAGTACTTC.

V gene TRBV13 combines with J gene TRBJ2-1, with TRBD2 identical over 10 bases. With 5 bases clipped from V and 2 bases from J, the junction kept 9 bases outside the gene matches. This CDR3 contains 17 residues. CDR1 is PRHDT, CDR2 FYEKMQ, per germline (reference sequence). CDR3 loop: CASSPLPGTSAYNEQFF. The CDR3 coding sequence is TGTGCCAGCAGCCCTTTACCCGGGACTAGCGCCTACAATGAGCAGTTCTTC. The full variable domain, completed using reference TRBV13 and TRBJ2-1, is AAGVIQSPRHLIKEKRETATLKCYPIPRHDTVYWYQQGPGQDPQFLISFYEKMQSDKGSIPDRFSAQQFSDYHSELNMSSLELGDSALYFCASSPLPGTSAYNEQFFGPGTRLTVL.

The genes are TRBV13 and TRBJ2-7; 14 nucleotides line up with TRBD2. CDR3 size: 18 residues. V was pared by 5 bases and J by 1 base, with 10 bases of the junction left unmatched. From germline, CDR1 is PRHDT and CDR2 FYEKMQ (reference sequence). CDR3 protein: CASSPRGLAGVESYEQYF. DNA of the CDR3: TGTGCCAGCAGCCCACGGGGACTAGCGGGAGTTGAATCCTACGAGCAGTACTTC.

Here the CDR3 reads CASQAGINTGELFF. The CDR3 bases are TGTGCCAGCCAGGCGGGGATAAACACCGGGGAGCTGTTTTTT. The gene calls are TRBV7-3 and TRBJ2-2; perhaps TRBD2 as D (6 bases). V shed 8 bases and J shed 2 bases, with 12 bases lying between them. The CDR3 extends over 14 amino acids. Germline V gene sequence: CDR1 SGHTA, CDR2 FQGTGA. Using reference TRBV7-3 and TRBJ2-2 for the parts outside the CDR3, the full variable domain is GAGVSQTPSNKVTEKGKYVELRCDPISGHTALYWYRQSLGQGPEFLIYFQGTGAADDSGLPNDRFFAVRPEGSVSTLKIQRTERGDSAVYLCASQAGINTGELFFGEGSRLTVL.

This clone was recorded once. The V and J genes are TRBV4-3 and TRBJ1-4; a weak D match, TRBD1 (5 bases). Per germline, CDR1 LGHNA and CDR2 YSLEER. The V gene lost 1 base and the J gene lost 8 bases, with 11 bases spanning the gap. The CDR3 contains 14 residues. The CDR3 here is CASSQAQGWEKLFF. CDR3 DNA sequence: TGCGCCAGCAGCCAAGCGCAGGGTTGGGAAAAACTGTTTTTT.

The chain uses TRBV7-6 and TRBJ2-7; no reliable D call. There are 15 residues in the CDR3. Germline V gives CDR1 SGHVS, CDR2 FNYEAQ. The V and J ends lost 5 bases and 2 bases respectively, with 16 bases between them. CDR3 sequence: CASSPQALSTYEQYF. The CDR3, as DNA: TGTGCCAGCAGCCCCCAAGCCCTCTCCACCTACGAGCAGTACTTC.

This clone was counted a single time. V and J are TRBV28 and TRBJ2-7; TRBD2 matches 7 bases. This CDR3 comprises 15 residues. Germline CDR1 MDHEN, CDR2 SYDVKM. Trimming cost V 6 bases and J 6 bases; bases outside gene matches: 14. The CDR3 nucleotides are TGTGCCAGCAGCAACTGGGACTATGCCCCGCTCGAGCAGTACTTC. It codes for CASSNWDYAPLEQYF. The full variable domain, its missing parts supplied by reference TRBV28 and TRBJ2-7, is DVKVTQSSRYLVKRTGEKVFLECVQDMDHENMFWYRQDPGLGLRLIYFSYDVKMKEKGDIPEGYSVSREKKERFSLILESASTNQTSMYLCASSNWDYAPLEQYFGPGTRLTVT.

The sample holds one count of this clone. CDR3 nucleotide sequence: TGTGCCAGCAGCTTAGCACAGGGATATACCACCTTC. Translated, it gives CASSLAQGYTTF. The chain recombines TRBV11-2 with TRBJ1-2; perhaps TRBD1 as D (6 bases). The CDR3 covers 12 residues. The germline gives CDR1 SGHAT, CDR2 FQNNGV. V lost 1 base to trimming and J lost 13 bases, with 13 bases between them.

The J gene is TRBJ2-3, the V gene TRBV11-2, with 9 bases identical to TRBD1. The CDR3 has 15 residues. The ends lost 8 bases at V and 1 base at J; junction bases unmatched: 7. Germline CDR1 is SGHAT and CDR2 is FQNNGV. For the CDR3, the DNA is TGTGCCAGCGGCGATTGGACAGGGGGCACAGATACGCAGTATTTT. As protein: CASGDWTGGTDTQYF.

The genes are TRBV15 and TRBJ2-7; 10 bases map to TRBD2. The CDR3 has 16 amino acids. Losses at the gene ends were 1 base for V and 0 bases for J; bases not matched to a gene: 3. CDR1 and CDR2 (germline): LNHNV, YYDKDF (reference sequence). In nucleotides, the CDR3 is TGTGCCACCAGCAGAGTACTAGCGGGATTCTCCTACGAGCAGTACTTC. Amino acids: CATSRVLAGFSYEQYF.

J is TRBJ2-3 and V is TRBV5-6, with 11 nucleotides matching TRBD2. CDR1 SGHDT and CDR2 YYEEEE come from the germline V gene. The CDR3 consists of 15 residues. Trimming removed 3 bases from V and 4 bases from J; junction bases left unmatched: 4. CDR3 nucleotides: TGTGCCAGCAGCTCGACTAGCGGGGAACCAGATACGCAGTATTTT. This translates into CASSSTSGEPDTQYF.

The chain uses TRBV7-9 and TRBJ1-4, with 9 nucleotides matching TRBD1. Germline loops: CDR1 SEHNR, CDR2 FQNEAQ (reference sequence). V lost 2 bases and J lost 6; bases outside the gene matches: 4. The CDR3 loop spans 15 amino acids. CDR3 region: CASSLTDRGDEKLFF. Here the CDR3 DNA reads TGTGCCAGCAGCTTAACTGACAGGGGGGATGAAAAACTGTTTTTT.

This sequence joins TRBV29-1 and TRBJ2-3; 15 positions agree with TRBD2. The length of the CDR3 is 18 residues. Germline V lookup: CDR1 SQVTM, CDR2 ANQGSEA. The J segment lost 5 bases and the V segment lost 7 bases, leaving 16 bases of the junction unmatched. This chain's CDR3 is CSGFFTGLAGGRGDTQYF. The CDR3 DNA sequence: TGCAGCGGCTTTTTTACCGGACTAGCGGGGGGGCGAGGAGATACGCAGTATTTT.

V is TRBV19 and J is TRBJ2-2; the D gene is possibly TRBD2 (5 bases). V was clipped by 6 bases and J by 3 bases, with 14 bases between them. Per the germline V gene, CDR1 is LNHDA and CDR2 is SQIVND (reference sequence). This CDR3 is 15 amino acids long. CDR3 protein: CASRDLPQYTGELFF. The CDR3, as DNA: TGTGCCAGTAGGGACTTGCCCCAGTACACCGGGGAGCTGTTTTTT.

This clone was seen just once. At one boundary the junction diverges from the germline segment, which might be a read error. The CDR3 DNA sequence: TGCGCCAGTAAGGCGACTCTATCATCGCCGTATGTCTACACCTTC. Translation: CASKATLSSPYVYTF. The chain employs TRBV5-1 and TRBJ1-2; unclear D gene. Germline CDR1 and CDR2: SGHRS and YFSETQ. CDR3 length: 15 amino acids.